Presented here are 16 T cell receptor beta chains from one specimen sequenced in a study of regulatory T cells in long-lasting Graves disease. Investigators prepared the TCR beta libraries by applying iRepertoire HTBI primers and Arm-PCR of CDR3 regions. Using its own MiXCR run on the multiplex PCR reads, TCRdb lists one record per CDR3 protein. The sample includes 500,000 to 800,000 distinct CDR3 sequences, around 30% of them seen just once. Time point in this sample: persistent/refractory GD, antithyroid drugs over 5 years with positive TRAb. The TCR library was prepared using RNA isolated from PBMCs. Sequenced material: peripheral blood mononuclear cells (PBMCs), taken when the disease was refractory, from a patient treated with antithyroid drugs. These receptors came from a female donor with Graves disease.

The chain links TRBV12-3 or TRBV12-4 to TRBJ2-1; 8 bases are shared with TRBD2. The junction had 9 bases not matched to a gene; V was cut back by 4 bases and J by 4 bases. This CDR3 has 16 amino acids. Written as DNA, the CDR3 is TGTGCCAGCAGTTGGGCAGGCGGGAGGTCTTACAATGAGCAGTTCTTC. This codes for CASSWAGGRSYNEQFF.

This sequence joins TRBV3-1 and TRBJ2-7; 9 bases are shared with TRBD2. The V segment lost 0 bases and the J segment 7 bases; nucleotides outside the gene matches: 10. There are 16 residues in the CDR3. Germline loops: CDR1 LGHDT, CDR2 YNNKEL (reference sequence). CDR3 protein: CASSQDSLAGTWEQYF. The CDR3 DNA follows: TGTGCCAGCAGCCAAGATTCCCTAGCGGGGACGTGGGAGCAGTACTTC.

V and J are TRBV2 and TRBJ2-2; D is ambiguous. Trimming took off 7 bases at V and 4 bases at J, with 7 bases between the two ends. The germline gives CDR1 SNHLY, CDR2 FYNNEI. The CDR3 is 12 amino acids. CDR3 DNA: TGTGCCAGCATTCGCTCCACCGGGGAGCTGTTTTTT. Protein product: CASIRSTGELFF.

This clonotype showed up many times. Here the CDR3 DNA reads TGTGCCAGCAGTCCTCAGGGGAGGAGAGAGACCCAGTACTTC. Its protein product is CASSPQGRRETQYF. The rearrangement joins TRBV12-3 or TRBV12-4 to TRBJ2-5, with D perhaps given as TRBD1 or TRBD2 (6 bases each). Between the trimmed V and J ends, which lost 5 bases and 4 bases, there was a span of 14 bases. The CDR3 contains 14 residues.

CDR3 nucleotide sequence: TGTGCCAGCAGTTATCAAGGAAGACCTAATGAAAAACTGTTTTTT. It encodes CASSYQGRPNEKLFF. The rearrangement uses TRBV6-5 and TRBJ1-4; D not resolved. CDR3 length: 15 amino acids. Germline lookup yields CDR1 MNHEY and CDR2 SVGAGI. The ends were cut back, 3 bases at V and 3 bases at J, with 11 bases in the middle.

This clonotype appeared many times. DNA of the CDR3: TGTGCCAGCAGTCAACGGACAGGGGCGGGTGAAAAACTGTTTTTT. It encodes CASSQRTGAGEKLFF. The V and J genes are TRBV2 and TRBJ1-4, with 9 bases fitting TRBD1. The ends lost 5 bases at V and 7 bases at J; junction bases unmatched: 8. Germline CDR1 and CDR2: SNHLY and FYNNEI. The length of the CDR3 is 15 residues.

The sample holds many counts of this clonotype. The J gene is TRBJ1-6, the V gene TRBV2, with 8 bases identical to TRBD1. CDR3 length: 15 residues. V was clipped by 5 bases and J by 6 bases; unmatched bases: 6. The V gene's germline CDR1 is SNHLY and CDR2 FYNNEI. The chain's CDR3 is CASSPRQGSNSPLHF. CDR3 DNA sequence: TGTGCCAGCAGTCCCCGACAGGGGAGTAATTCACCCCTCCACTTT.

There are many counts of this clonotype. The chain is built from TRBV6-5 and TRBJ2-7, with D possibly matching TRBD2 (6 bases). The CDR3 is 15 residues long. Germline loops: CDR1 MNHEY, CDR2 SVGAGI. The germline V and J ends were trimmed by 3 bases and 0 bases, with 12 bases remaining between them. CDR3 loop: CASSYGGTVSYEQYF. CDR3 sequence (DNA): TGTGCCAGCAGTTATGGAGGGACGGTCTCCTACGAGCAGTACTTC.

This chain uses TRBV28 with TRBJ1-6, with D perhaps matching TRBD1 (6 bases). Germline V gives CDR1 MDHEN, CDR2 SYDVKM. This CDR3 region has 18 residues. The V end lost 7 bases, the J end lost 8 bases, and 27 bases lay between the germline ends. The CDR3 sequence is CASIFLAGATFGDSPLHF. The CDR3 DNA reads as TGTGCCAGCATTTTTCTGGCAGGGGCTACCTTCGGGGATTCACCCCTCCACTTT.

V usage is TRBV7-9 and J usage is TRBJ2-3; D is undetermined. Between the trimmed V and J ends, which lost 6 bases and 5 bases, there was a span of 18 bases. The V gene's germline CDR1 is SEHNR and CDR2 FQNEAQ (reference sequence). The CDR3 spans 15 residues. The CDR3 region is CASRQEVPAEDTQYF. The CDR3 DNA sequence: TGTGCCAGCAGACAAGAGGTTCCGGCAGAAGATACGCAGTATTTT.

This clonotype occurred a few times. The chain joins TRBV5-5 to TRBJ1-1; tentatively, D is TRBD1 (5 bases). Trimming took off 0 bases at V and 1 base at J, with 16 bases between the two ends. Germline V lookup: CDR1 SGHKS, CDR2 YYEKEE (reference sequence). This CDR3 has 17 amino acids. CDR3 DNA: TGTGCCAGCAGCTTGGGAGACAGCCCTCATCAGAACACTGAAGCTTTCTTT. This translates into CASSLGDSPHQNTEAFF.

In this sample, this clonotype turned up a few times. The gene calls are TRBV20-1 and TRBJ1-6, with D unresolved. Trimming shortened V by 6 bases and J by 9 bases, and 15 bases separated the two germline ends. The length of the CDR3 is 13 residues. The germline V gene encodes CDR1 DFQATT and CDR2 SNEGSKA (reference sequence). The CDR3: CSAPGPGGSPLHF. The CDR3 nucleotides read TGCAGTGCCCCCGGCCCGGGCGGTTCACCCCTCCACTTT.

This chain uses TRBV9 with TRBJ2-7; TRBD2 agrees at 14 bases. With 4 bases clipped from V and 4 bases from J, the junction kept 10 bases outside the gene matches. The CDR3 contains 17 residues. Germline assignment: CDR1 SGDLS and CDR2 YYNGEE. In nucleotides, the CDR3 is TGTGCCAGCAGCTCAGAACGACTAGCGGGAGGGCCTTACGAGCAGTACTTC. Protein: CASSSERLAGGPYEQYF.

This clonotype showed up just a few times. CDR3 coding DNA: TGTGCCAGCAGCCTCCTCAGGAATAATCAGCCCCAGCATTTT. Its translation: CASSLLRNNQPQHF. The chain is built from TRBV11-3 and TRBJ1-5; no firm D call. The CDR3 covers 14 residues. Trimming cost V 5 bases and J 4 bases, with 12 bases left between them. The germline V gene has CDR1 SGHNT and CDR2 YENEEA.

About this clonotype itself: This clone may be a read error of a much larger clone one base away. The V gene is TRBV28, the J gene TRBJ1-1; D is possibly TRBD1 (5 bases). The germline V gene encodes CDR1 MDHEN and CDR2 SYDVKM. The CDR3 is 14 residues long. The CDR3 DNA is TGTGCCGGCAGCCCGGGGACGCAGAACACTGAAGCTTTCTTT. Residues: CAGSPGTQNTEAFF.

This clonotype has a handful of counts. This sequence joins TRBV6-1 and TRBJ1-1, with no clear D. V shed 3 bases and J shed 3 bases, with 14 bases lying between them. CDR3 length: 15 amino acids. The germline CDR1 and CDR2 sequences are MNHNS and SASEGT. CDR3 in amino acids: CASSDRSITDTEAFF. The DNA of the CDR3 is TGTGCCAGCAGTGATAGATCTATAACGGACACTGAAGCTTTCTTT.